This is a list of T cell receptor beta chains from one sample in a study of cytomegalovirus exposure and HLA in healthy donors. Assay: immunoSEQ multiplex PCR; the TCRdb copy retains only in-frame clones and omits some. The sample holds tens of thousands of clones, roughly 76% seen once. The sequencing input was PBMCs. The receptor source for this set is a male donor in good health and CMV-seropositive. CDR3s leave out the opening cysteine and the closing phenylalanine or tryptophan.

J gene: TRBJ2-2; V gene: TRBV7-6; CDR3 protein: ASSHPREKLNTGELF
J gene: TRBJ1-6; V gene: TRBV7-2; CDR3 protein: ASSLGGTGLNNSPLH
J gene: TRBJ2-5; V gene: TRBV5-5; CDR3 protein: ASSAGTGGNQETQY
J gene: TRBJ2-7; V gene: TRBV28; CDR3 protein: ASSPRQVTYEQY
J gene: TRBJ2-7; V gene: TRBV28; CDR3 protein: ASRLRQAAPYEQY
J gene: TRBJ2-5; V gene: TRBV5-1; CDR3 protein: ASSLDLGTVVKETQY
J gene: TRBJ2-5; V gene: TRBV7-9; CDR3 protein: ASSFLAGVQETQY
J gene: TRBJ2-1; V gene: TRBV19; CDR3 protein: ASSPRDRVVDEQF
J gene: TRBJ2-1; V gene: TRBV18; CDR3 protein: ASSPPGQGMRNEQF
J gene: TRBJ2-7; V gene: TRBV9; CDR3 protein: ASSVPGQGYEQY
J gene: TRBJ2-7; V gene: TRBV2; CDR3 protein: ASSENRYPYEQY
J gene: TRBJ1-6; V gene: TRBV10-1; CDR3 protein: ASTFGTRIESPLH
J gene: TRBJ2-1; V gene: TRBV30; CDR3 protein: AWSVLAGEDSYNEQF
J gene: TRBJ1-2; V gene: TRBV21-1; CDR3 protein: ASSKNIHHYGYT
J gene: TRBJ2-1; V gene: TRBV4-2; CDR3 protein: ASSRNLGDLFREQF
J gene: TRBJ2-7; V gene: TRBV11-3; CDR3 protein: ASSAGTSSYEQY
J gene: TRBJ2-7; V gene: TRBV7-2; CDR3 protein: ASSPLPGTRGEQY
J gene: TRBJ1-1; V gene: TRBV29-1; CDR3 protein: SAQGNTEAF